These T cell receptor beta chains were read from a single sample in a study of cytomegalovirus exposure and HLA in healthy donors. TCRdb keeps only in-frame clones here, not all; method: immunoSEQ multiplex PCR. The sample holds some 120,000 clones, roughly 70% seen once. Sample: PBMCs. The receptor source for this set is a woman aged 40 to 55 in good health and CMV-seropositive. The CDR3 runs from the conserved cysteine through the conserved F or W. The order of the fields is J gene, V gene, CDR3 protein.

J: TRBJ2-1
V: TRBV5-1
CDR3: CASRLTGGPYNEQFF

J: TRBJ2-3
V: TRBV5-1
CDR3: CASSQGGTDTQYF

J: TRBJ1-2
V: TRBV30
CDR3: CAWSRTGANYGYTF

J: TRBJ2-7
V: TRBV10-3
CDR3: CAIKREDYEQYF

J: TRBJ1-2
V: TRBV9
CDR3: CASSVESVPNYGYTF

J: TRBJ1-3
V: TRBV19
CDR3: CATGRQSPASGNTIYF

J: TRBJ2-5
V: TRBV18
CDR3: CASSQGFQETQYF

J: TRBJ2-4
V: TRBV7-8
CDR3: CASRREGQGVAKNIQYF

J: TRBJ1-5
V: TRBV6-5
CDR3: CASKGGGGQPQHF

J: TRBJ2-1
V: TRBV29-1
CDR3: CSVEDQVRDEQFF

J: TRBJ2-7
V: TRBV7-6
CDR3: CASSSGQPPYEQYF

J: TRBJ2-1
V: TRBV7-2
CDR3: CASSFGLGSSYNEQFF

J: TRBJ2-3
V: TRBV9
CDR3: CASSGGGGRGTDTQYF

J: TRBJ2-7
V: TRBV10-3
CDR3: CAISGDRGSYEQYF

J: TRBJ1-6
V: TRBV2
CDR3: CASSEGSPGGNSPLHF

J: TRBJ2-3
V: TRBV18
CDR3: CASSPLAGDGPDTQYF

J: TRBJ1-5
V: TRBV7-2
CDR3: CASSSATGSPLNQPQHF

J: TRBJ2-2
V: TRBV7-2
CDR3: CASSVSGDTNTGELFF

J: TRBJ2-5
V: TRBV6-5
CDR3: CASRKEGAGTQYF

J: TRBJ2-5
V: TRBV23-1
CDR3: CAARRGETQYF

J: TRBJ2-7
V: TRBV6-1
CDR3: CASSEASGQGLPEQYF

J: TRBJ1-1
V: TRBV5-6
CDR3: CASSLFDGGVTEAFF

J: TRBJ2-3
V: TRBV7-2
CDR3: CASGGAGDTQYF

J: TRBJ1-1
V: TRBV6-6
CDR3: CASSPDRRATEAFF

J: TRBJ1-2
V: TRBV30
CDR3: CAWTLSLSYGYTF

J: TRBJ1-5
V: TRBV19
CDR3: CASKRDRTFNQPQHF

J: TRBJ1-1
V: TRBV11-2
CDR3: CASSATTGGNTEAFF

J: TRBJ1-5
V: TRBV18
CDR3: CASSSSSRQSSNQPQHF

J: TRBJ2-2
V: TRBV30
CDR3: CAWRAGWRGPNTGELFF

J: TRBJ1-3
V: TRBV6-6
CDR3: CASSTFDRGGGNTIYF